This T cell receptor (beta chain) was captured by sequencing in a study of post-analysis software for immune sequencing data. At the level of the study: In terms of disease course, relapsing-remitting, secondary progressive and progressive-relapsing multiple sclerosis were included.

Sequencing libraries made from TCR beta cDNA carried unique molecular identifiers. In TCRdb, the PCR reads were re-called with MiXCR into one record per CDR3 protein. The sample contains a few hundred thousand distinct CDR3 sequences, approximately 38% of which appear only once. Study results and limitations: TRBV5-6, TRBV5-1 and TRBV20-1 belonged to a set of a handful of TRBV segments that were more frequent in patients than controls.

With respect to this clonotype: Its target is not known.

The CDR3 is 10 residues long. Germline loops: CDR1 SGHVS, CDR2 FNYEAQ. Trimming stripped 9 bases from V and 5 bases from J, with 4 bases between. This rearrangement joins TRBV7-6 to TRBJ2-2; D is uncertain. The receptor was isolated from a girl aged 2 to 10 with multiple sclerosis. Sample: blood. CDR3 residues: CASGTGELFF. As DNA, the CDR3 is TGTGCCAGTGGGACCGGGGAGCTGTTTTTT. Full variable domain (remainder filled in from reference TRBV7-6 and TRBJ2-2): GAGVSQSPRYKVTKRGQDVALRCDPISGHVSLYWYRQALGQGPEFLTYFNYEAQQDKSGLPNDRFSAERPEGSISTLTIQRTEQRDSAMYRCASGTGELFFGEGSRLTVL.